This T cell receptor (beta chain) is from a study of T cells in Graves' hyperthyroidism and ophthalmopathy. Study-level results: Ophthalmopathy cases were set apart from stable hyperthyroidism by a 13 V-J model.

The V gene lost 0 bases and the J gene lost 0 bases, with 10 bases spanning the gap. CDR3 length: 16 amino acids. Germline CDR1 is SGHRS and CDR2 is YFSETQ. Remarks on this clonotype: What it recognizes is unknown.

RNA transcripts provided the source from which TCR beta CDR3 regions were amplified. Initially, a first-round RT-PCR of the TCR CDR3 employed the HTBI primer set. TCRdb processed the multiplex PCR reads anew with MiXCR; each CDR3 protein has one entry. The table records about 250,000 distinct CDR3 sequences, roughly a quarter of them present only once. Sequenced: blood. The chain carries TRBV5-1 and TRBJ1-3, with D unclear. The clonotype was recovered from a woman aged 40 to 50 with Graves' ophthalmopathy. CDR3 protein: CASSLEGAYSGNTIYF. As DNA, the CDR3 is TGCGCCAGCAGCTTGGAGGGAGCTTACTCTGGAAACACCATATATTTT.